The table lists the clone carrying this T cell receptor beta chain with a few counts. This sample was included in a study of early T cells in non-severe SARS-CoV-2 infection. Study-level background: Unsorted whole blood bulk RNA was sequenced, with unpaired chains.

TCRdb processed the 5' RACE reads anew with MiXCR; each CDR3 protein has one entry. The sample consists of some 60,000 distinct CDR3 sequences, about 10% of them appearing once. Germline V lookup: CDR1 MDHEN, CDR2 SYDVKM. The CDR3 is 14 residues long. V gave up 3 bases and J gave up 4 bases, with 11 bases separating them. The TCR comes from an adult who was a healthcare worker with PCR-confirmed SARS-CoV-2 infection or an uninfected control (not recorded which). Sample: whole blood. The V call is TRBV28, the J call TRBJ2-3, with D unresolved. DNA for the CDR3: TGTGCCAGCAGTTTCTCCAGGCTCGCAGATACGCAGTATTTT. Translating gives CASSFSRLADTQYF.